This section outlines one TCR beta chain sequence together with its context. Alongside a J-beta primer mix, a sample-barcoded 5' primer served in a second PCR lasting about 7 to 11 cycles. Each CDR3 protein is one row after TCRdb ran MiXCR on the 5' RACE reads. This table has roughly 1,700,000 distinct CDR3 sequences, 28% appearing once. The sample belongs to a study of blood T cells in healthy people across ages. Sequencing was carried out using blood. The sequence was obtained from a woman in her twenties or thirties in good health.

CDR3 sequence: CASSPDRRDEQFF. In DNA, the CDR3 is TGTGCCAGCAGCCCGGACAGGCGGGATGAGCAGTTCTTC. The J gene is TRBJ2-1, the V gene TRBV7-9, with 7 bases fitting TRBD1. Germline CDR1 is SEHNR and CDR2 is FQNEAQ (reference sequence). The trim removed 5 bases at V and 8 bases at J, leaving 6 bases unmatched. The CDR3 spans 13 residues. Variable domain in full (rest from reference TRBV7-9 and TRBJ2-1): DTGVSQNPRHKITKRGQNVTFRCDPISEHNRLYWYRQTLGQGPEFLTYFQNEAQLEKSRLLSDRFSAERPKGSFSTLEIQRTEQGDSAMYLCASSPDRRDEQFFGPGTRLTVL.